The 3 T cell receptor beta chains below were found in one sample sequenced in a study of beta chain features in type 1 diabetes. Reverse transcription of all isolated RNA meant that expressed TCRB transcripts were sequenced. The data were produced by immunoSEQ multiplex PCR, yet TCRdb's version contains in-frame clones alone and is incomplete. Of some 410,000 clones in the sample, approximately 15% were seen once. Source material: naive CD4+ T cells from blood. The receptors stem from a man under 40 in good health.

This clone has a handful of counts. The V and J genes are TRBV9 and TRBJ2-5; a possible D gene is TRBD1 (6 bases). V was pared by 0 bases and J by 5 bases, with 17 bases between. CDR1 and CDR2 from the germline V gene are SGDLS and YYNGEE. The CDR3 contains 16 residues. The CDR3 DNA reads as TGTGCCAGCAGCGTAGGGGGGCTGGACCTACTTGAGACCCAGTACTTC. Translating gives CASSVGGLDLLETQYF.

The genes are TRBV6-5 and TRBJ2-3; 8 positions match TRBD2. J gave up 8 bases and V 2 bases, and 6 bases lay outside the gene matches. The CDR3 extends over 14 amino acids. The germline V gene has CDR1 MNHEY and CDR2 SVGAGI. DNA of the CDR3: TGTGCCAGCAGTTACGACGGGGGGGCCCGTACGCAGTATTTT. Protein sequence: CASSYDGGARTQYF.

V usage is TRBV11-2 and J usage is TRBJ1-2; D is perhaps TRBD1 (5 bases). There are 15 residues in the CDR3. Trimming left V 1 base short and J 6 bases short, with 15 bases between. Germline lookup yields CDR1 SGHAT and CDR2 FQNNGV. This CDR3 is CASSLALGHGNGYTF. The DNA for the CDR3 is TGTGCCAGCAGCTTAGCGCTAGGACACGGAAATGGCTACACCTTC. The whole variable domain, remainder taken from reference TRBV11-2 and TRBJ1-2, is EAGVAQSPRYKIIEKRQSVAFWCNPISGHATLYWYQQILGQGPKLLIQFQNNGVVDDSQLPKDRFSAERLKGVDSTLKIQPAKLEDSAVYLCASSLALGHGNGYTFGSGTRLTVV.